These 22 T cell receptor beta chains were all obtained from the same sample, sequenced in a study of CD8 T cells in Susac syndrome. With random hexamers, reverse transcription was performed on about 0.5 to 1 ug of RNA. One entry per CDR3 protein, called by TCRdb with MiXCR from the immunoSEQ multiplex PCR reads. This sample has about 130,000 distinct CDR3 sequences, with 90% to 95% found just once. Sequencing used CD8+ T cells from PBMCs. The receptors were sampled from a human donor with multiple sclerosis.

V gene TRBV4-1 combines with J gene TRBJ1-1; D is undetermined. The CDR3 sequence is 16 residues long. The germline CDR1 and CDR2 sequences are MGHRA and YSYEKL. Trimming removed 0 bases at V and 3 bases at J, with 14 bases between. CDR3 bases: TGCGCCAGCAGCCAAGATACCGACTGGTGGGACACTGAAGCTTTCTTT. Its protein product is CASSQDTDWWDTEAFF.

J is TRBJ1-1 and V is TRBV7-9, with no clear D. This CDR3 has 13 residues. The germline gives CDR1 SEHNR, CDR2 FQNEAQ (reference sequence). Trimming stripped 5 bases from V and 6 bases from J, with 13 bases between. The CDR3 region is CASSRAGVAEAFF. In DNA, the CDR3 is TGTGCCAGCAGCAGAGCTGGTGTCGCTGAAGCTTTCTTT.

This clonotype has more than one count but fewer than ten. The V and J genes are TRBV12-3 or TRBV12-4 and TRBJ2-2; no reliable D call. V was cut by 3 bases and J by 0 bases, with 2 bases left in between. This CDR3 has 13 residues. DNA for the CDR3: TGTGCCAGCAGTTTTTCGAACACCGGGGAGCTGTTTTTT. Translating gives CASSFSNTGELFF.

This chain uses TRBV9 with TRBJ2-7; the D gene is possibly TRBD2 (5 bases). This CDR3 is 14 amino acids long. Germline V gives CDR1 SGDLS, CDR2 YYNGEE. V shed 4 bases and J shed 3 bases, with 14 bases lying between them. CDR3 amino acids: CASSLKDCYYEQYV. CDR3 DNA sequence: TGTGCCAGCAGCCTGAAGGACTGTTACTACGAGCAGTACGTC.

The chain combines TRBV10-2 with TRBJ2-7, with a weak D call TRBD2 (5 bases). There are 13 residues in the CDR3. V was trimmed by 1 base and J by 4 bases, leaving 8 bases between them. Germline V lookup: CDR1 WSHSY, CDR2 SAAADI. The CDR3 sequence: CASSEYRGYEQYV. CDR3 DNA sequence: TGCGCCAGCAGTGAGTATCGAGGGTACGAGCAGTACGTC.

The chain links TRBV4-1 to TRBJ1-1; D ambiguous. Germline CDR1 reads MGHRA; CDR2 reads YSYEKL. V was shortened by 4 bases and J by 6 bases, with 15 bases between the two germline ends. CDR3 length: 14 amino acids. CDR3 loop: CASSLQSAGSEAFF. The CDR3 DNA is TGCGCCAGCAGCCTACAATCGGCGGGGTCTGAAGCTTTCTTT.

This clonotype occurred once. The chain carries TRBV28 and TRBJ2-7; D remains ambiguous. Germline V lookup: CDR1 MDHEN, CDR2 SYDVKM. The CDR3 has 13 amino acids. V dropped 2 bases and J dropped 0 bases, with 5 bases sitting between them. The CDR3 spells CASSLVSSYEQYV. CDR3 bases: TGTGCCAGCAGTTTAGTCAGCTCCTACGAGCAGTACGTC.

The V gene is TRBV5-1, the J gene TRBJ2-5; 10 nucleotides match TRBD2. Germline loops: CDR1 SGHRS, CDR2 YFSETQ. V shed 2 bases and J 5 bases; nucleotides not matched to a gene: 12. The CDR3 sequence is 17 residues long. Here the CDR3 DNA reads TGCGCCAGCAGCTTTCCCATAAGCGGGGGGGAAGTCGAGACCCAGTACTTC. Translated, it gives CASSFPISGGEVETQYF.

This clonotype was recorded once. This rearrangement joins TRBV9 to TRBJ2-7; unclear D gene. Trimming removed 5 bases from V and 2 bases from J, with 11 bases in between. This CDR3 has 13 residues. CDR1 and CDR2 from the germline V gene are SGDLS and YYNGEE. CDR3 loop: CASSGPGTYEQYF. CDR3 coding DNA: TGTGCCAGCAGTGGCCCAGGCACCTACGAGCAGTACTTC.

This sequence joins TRBV20-1 and TRBJ2-5, with 8 bases that match TRBD1. The junction had 2 bases not matched to a gene; V was cut back by 1 base and J by 4 bases. The germline V gene encodes CDR1 DFQATT and CDR2 SNEGSKA (reference sequence). The CDR3 totals 13 residues. The CDR3: CSARGTGRETQYF. CDR3 DNA sequence: TGCAGTGCTAGAGGGACAGGGAGAGAGACCCAGTACTTC.

V usage is TRBV5-1 and J usage is TRBJ2-1, with D maybe TRBD2 (6 bases). Germline V gene lookup returns CDR1 SGHRS and CDR2 YFSETQ. The CDR3 totals 16 residues. V was shortened by 0 bases and J by 3 bases, with 13 bases between the two germline ends. CDR3 region: CASSLASGERYNEQFF. The CDR3 bases are TGCGCCAGCAGCTTGGCATCGGGGGAGCGCTACAATGAGCAGTTCTTC.

The gene calls are TRBV5-6 and TRBJ1-4; D unclear. Between the trimmed V and J ends, which lost 1 base and 4 bases, there was a span of 8 bases. Germline CDR1 and CDR2: SGHDT and YYEEEE. The CDR3 length is 14 residues. DNA of the CDR3: TGTGCCAGCAGCTTGAGTAGCCTTAATGAAAAACTGTTTTTT. Encoded protein: CASSLSSLNEKLFF.

The chain combines TRBV10-3 with TRBJ1-1; D possibly corresponds to TRBD1 (5 bases). CDR1 and CDR2 (germline): ENHRY, SYGVKD. CDR3 length equals 11 residues. Between the trimmed V and J ends, which lost 5 bases and 7 bases, there was a span of 8 bases. CDR3 bases: TGTGCCATCAGTCCAGGGATTGAAGCTTTCTTT. Translation: CAISPGIEAFF.

This chain uses TRBV20-1 with TRBJ1-5; TRBD1 agrees at 11 bases. J was trimmed by 7 bases and V by 1 base; bases with no gene match: 3. CDR1 is DFQATT, CDR2 SNEGSKA, per germline (reference sequence). The CDR3 consists of 14 residues. The CDR3 sequence is CSARADRGRQPQHF. For the CDR3, the DNA is TGCAGTGCTAGAGCGGACAGGGGGCGGCAGCCCCAGCATTTT.

This chain links TRBV10-3 with TRBJ2-7, with D possibly TRBD2 on 6 matching bases. Trimming stripped 7 bases from V and 3 bases from J, with 16 bases between. The CDR3 spans 14 residues. In germline, CDR1 is ENHRY, CDR2 SYGVKD. The CDR3 sequence: CAINPDYPNYEQYV. The CDR3 nucleotides are TGTGCCATCAATCCGGACTACCCGAACTACGAGCAGTACGTC.

For this clonotype: The junction differs from germline at one of its ends, possibly a read error. This chain uses TRBV28 with TRBJ1-5; D gene uncertain. This CDR3 has 11 residues. The germline CDR1 and CDR2 sequences are MDHEN and SYDVKM. The CDR3: CASSFYQAQHF. CDR3 coding DNA: TGTGCCAGCAGTTTTTATCAGGCCCAGCATTTT. Together with reference TRBV28 and TRBJ1-5, the CDR3 gives the full variable domain: DVKVTQSSRYLVKRTGEKVFLECVQDMDHENMFWYRQDPGLGLRLIYFSYDVKMKEKGDIPEGYSVSREKKERFSLILESASTNQTSMYLCASSFYQAQHFGDGTRLSIL.

This sequence joins TRBV12-3 or TRBV12-4 and TRBJ2-5, with D tentatively TRBD1 (6 bases). The CDR3 sequence is 14 residues long. V was trimmed by 5 bases and J by 5 bases, leaving 15 bases between them. The CDR3 region has the DNA TGTGCCAGCAGTACCCAGGGGTCTAGGGAGACCCAGTACTTC. Protein: CASSTQGSRETQYF.

The CDR3 sequence is CASSPFRSSGANVLTF. Written as DNA, the CDR3 is TGTGCCAGCAGCCCCTTTCGGAGCTCTGGGGCCAACGTCCTGACTTTC. The chain combines TRBV7-6 with TRBJ2-6; no clear D gene. CDR1 and CDR2 (germline): SGHVS, FNYEAQ. The V gene lost 5 bases and the J gene lost 0 bases, with 11 bases spanning the gap. The CDR3 runs to 16 residues.

The rearrangement joins TRBV9 to TRBJ2-1; 11 bases are a match to TRBD1. The CDR3 runs to 15 residues. In germline, CDR1 is SGDLS, CDR2 YYNGEE. Trimming cost V 4 bases and J 9 bases; bases outside gene matches: 9. The CDR3 DNA follows: TGTGCCAGCAGCATCGGGACAGGGGGGTTGGGTGAGCAGTTCTTC. It codes for CASSIGTGGLGEQFF. Based on the CDR3 plus reference TRBV9 and TRBJ2-1, the full variable domain is DSGVTQTPKHLITATGQRVTLRCSPRSGDLSVYWYQQSLDQGLQFLIQYYNGEERAKGNILERFSAQQFPDLHSELNLSSLELGDSALYFCASSIGTGGLGEQFFGPGTRLTVL.

In this sample, this clonotype turned up a few times. The chain combines TRBV28 with TRBJ2-7, with 7 bases matching TRBD2. Germline V CDR1 and CDR2: MDHEN, SYDVKM. The J segment lost 2 bases and the V segment lost 3 bases, leaving 4 bases of the junction unmatched. This CDR3 comprises 14 residues. The CDR3 DNA reads TGTGCCAGCAGTTTGGGAGGGAGTACCTACGAGCAGTACTTC. Protein: CASSLGGSTYEQYF.

The V and J genes are TRBV29-1 and TRBJ2-7; D not certain. Trimming took off 6 bases at V and 0 bases at J, with 15 bases between the two ends. Per germline, CDR1 SQVTM and CDR2 ANQGSEA. The CDR3 runs 14 residues. CDR3 nucleotide sequence: TGCAGCGTCCAGGCCCCCGACACCTCCTACGAGCAGTACTTC. Its protein is CSVQAPDTSYEQYF.

The chain combines TRBV4-1 with TRBJ2-5; D assignment may be TRBD1 or TRBD2 (7 bases each). The CDR3 sequence is 16 residues long. The V end lost 0 bases, the J end lost 5 bases, and 16 bases lay between the germline ends. The germline V gene has CDR1 MGHRA and CDR2 YSYEKL. CDR3 in DNA: TGCGCCAGCAGCCAAGAGGGAGGGGGCTCGGGGGAGACCCAGTACTTC. Its protein is CASSQEGGGSGETQYF.